A selection of T cell receptor beta chains follows, all from one sample in a study of T cell repertoires in aging, cancer and after chemotherapy. Using its own MiXCR run on the multiplex PCR reads, TCRdb lists one record per CDR3 protein. The sample lists 4,000 to 6,000 distinct CDR3 sequences, 20% to 25% occurring once. Sequencing was done on a sample of blood. The receptors were gathered from a human donor with a blood cancer. Both conserved end residues are part of each CDR3. The D gene is left open where the match is weak. Only part of the rows carry a size: once, few, many, or a class if the clone is expanded.

>TRBV12-3/TRBV12-4|TRBJ2-5|TRBD2|few
TGTGCCAGCAGTCCCGTAGCGGGGGGTTACGGGACCCAGTACTTC
CASSPVAGGYGTQYF
>TRBV5-4|TRBJ2-3|.|.
TGTGCCAGCAGCATCGGGGGGCCGGATACGCAGTATTTT
CASSIGGPDTQYF
>TRBV15|TRBJ2-1|TRBD2|medium-sized
TGTGCCACCAGCAGAGTTGTGCTAGCGGGGGGGAATGAGCAGTTCTTC
CATSRVVLAGGNEQFF
>TRBV30|TRBJ1-3|.|medium-sized
TGTGCCTGGACAGGGGCGAGTAAGACCATATATTTT
CAWTGASKTIYF
>TRBV15|TRBJ1-5|TRBD1|few
TGTGCCACCAGCAGAGGTACGCAGGGGGAAGAGACCCAGCATTTT
CATSRGTQGEETQHF
>TRBV7-2|TRBJ2-3|.|medium-sized
TGTGCCAGCAGCTTCTTCACAGATACGCAGTATTTT
CASSFFTDTQYF
>TRBV27|TRBJ1-3|TRBD1|few
TGTGCCAGCAGCTTGACAGGGTTGAGGAACACCATATATTTT
CASSLTGLRNTIYF
>TRBV4-2|TRBJ1-3|.|few
TGTGCCAGCAGCCCTTTCGGGGAAGCAGGAAACACCATATATTTT
CASSPFGEAGNTIYF
>TRBV30|TRBJ1-1|.|medium-sized
TGTGCCTGGAAGGTCACGGGGGCGTCTGAAGCTTTCTTT
CAWKVTGASEAFF
>TRBV19|TRBJ2-6|.|medium-sized
TGTGCCAGTACCAGGGGAGTCCAAGCCTCTGGGGCCAACGTCCTGACTTTC
CASTRGVQASGANVLTF